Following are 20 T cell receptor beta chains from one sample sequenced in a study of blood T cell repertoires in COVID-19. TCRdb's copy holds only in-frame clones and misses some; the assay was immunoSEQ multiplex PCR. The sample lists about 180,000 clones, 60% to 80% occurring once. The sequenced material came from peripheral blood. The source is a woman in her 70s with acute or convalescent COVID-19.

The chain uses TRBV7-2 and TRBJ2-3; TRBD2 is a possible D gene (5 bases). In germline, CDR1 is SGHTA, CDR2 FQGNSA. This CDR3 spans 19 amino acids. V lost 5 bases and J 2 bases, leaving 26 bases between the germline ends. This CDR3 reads CASSHPRSGKTHFTDTQYF. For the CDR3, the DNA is TGTGCCAGCAGCCACCCTCGGAGCGGAAAAACCCACTTCACAGATACGCAGTATTTT.

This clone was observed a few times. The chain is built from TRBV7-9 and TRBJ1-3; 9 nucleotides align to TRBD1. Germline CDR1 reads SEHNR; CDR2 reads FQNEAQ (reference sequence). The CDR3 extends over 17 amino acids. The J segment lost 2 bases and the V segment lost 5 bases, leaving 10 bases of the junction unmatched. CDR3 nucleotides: TGTGCCAGCAGCGGTGGGACAGGGACCCTAACTGGAAACACCATATATTTT. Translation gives CASSGGTGTLTGNTIYF.

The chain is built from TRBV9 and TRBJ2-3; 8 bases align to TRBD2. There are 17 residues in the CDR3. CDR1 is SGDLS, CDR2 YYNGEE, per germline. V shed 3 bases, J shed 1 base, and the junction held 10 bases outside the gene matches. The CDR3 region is CASSARSSGSGTDTQYF. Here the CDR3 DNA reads TGTGCCAGCAGCGCACGATCCAGCGGGAGCGGCACAGATACGCAGTATTTT.

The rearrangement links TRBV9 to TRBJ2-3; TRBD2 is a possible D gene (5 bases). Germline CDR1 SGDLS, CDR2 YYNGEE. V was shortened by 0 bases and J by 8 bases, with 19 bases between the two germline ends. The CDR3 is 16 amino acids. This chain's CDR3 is CASSVEIRQGGGTQYF. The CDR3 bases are TGTGCCAGCAGCGTAGAGATTCGGCAAGGTGGAGGTACGCAGTATTTT. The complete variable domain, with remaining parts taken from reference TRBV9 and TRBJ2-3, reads DSGVTQTPKHLITATGQRVTLRCSPRSGDLSVYWYQQSLDQGLQFLIQYYNGEERAKGNILERFSAQQFPDLHSELNLSSLELGDSALYFCASSVEIRQGGGTQYFGPGTRLTVL.

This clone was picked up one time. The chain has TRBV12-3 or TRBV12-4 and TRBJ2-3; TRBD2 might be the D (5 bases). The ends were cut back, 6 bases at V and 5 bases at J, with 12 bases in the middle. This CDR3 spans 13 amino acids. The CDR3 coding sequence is TGTGCCAGCAGCCGAGGGTCCGGAGATACGCAGTATTTT. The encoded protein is CASSRGSGDTQYF.

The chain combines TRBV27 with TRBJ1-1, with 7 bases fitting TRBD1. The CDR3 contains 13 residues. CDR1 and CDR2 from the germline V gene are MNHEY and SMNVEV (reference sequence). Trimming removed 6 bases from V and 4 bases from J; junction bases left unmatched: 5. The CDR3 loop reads CASRVRDSTEAFF. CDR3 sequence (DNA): TGTGCCAGCAGAGTCCGGGACAGCACTGAAGCTTTCTTT.

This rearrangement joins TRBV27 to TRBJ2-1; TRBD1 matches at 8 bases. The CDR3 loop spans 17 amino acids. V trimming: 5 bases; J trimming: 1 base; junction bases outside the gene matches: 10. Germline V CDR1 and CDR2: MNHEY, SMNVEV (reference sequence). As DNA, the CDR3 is TGTGCCAGCAGTACGTTAAAGACAGGGGCGTCCTACAATGAGCAGTTCTTC. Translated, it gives CASSTLKTGASYNEQFF.

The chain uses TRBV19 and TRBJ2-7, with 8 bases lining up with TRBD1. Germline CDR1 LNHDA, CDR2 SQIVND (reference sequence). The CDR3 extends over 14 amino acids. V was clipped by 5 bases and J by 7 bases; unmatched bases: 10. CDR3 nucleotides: TGTGCCAGTAGTGGGGGACAGGAGATTTTGGAGCAGTACTTC. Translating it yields CASSGGQEILEQYF.

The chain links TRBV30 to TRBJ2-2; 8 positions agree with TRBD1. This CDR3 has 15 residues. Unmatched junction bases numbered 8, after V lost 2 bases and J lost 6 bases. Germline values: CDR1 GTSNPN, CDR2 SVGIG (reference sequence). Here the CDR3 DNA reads TGTGCCTGGAGTTTTCAGGGGGCTAGGGCCGGGGAGCTGTTTTTT. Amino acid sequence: CAWSFQGARAGELFF.

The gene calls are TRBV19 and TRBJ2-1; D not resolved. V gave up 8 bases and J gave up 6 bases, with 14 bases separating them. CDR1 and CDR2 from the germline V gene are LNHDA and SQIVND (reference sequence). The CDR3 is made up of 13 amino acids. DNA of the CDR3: TGTGCCAGTGCCTTGAGTGCTTCCAATGAGCAGTTCTTC. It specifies CASALSASNEQFF.

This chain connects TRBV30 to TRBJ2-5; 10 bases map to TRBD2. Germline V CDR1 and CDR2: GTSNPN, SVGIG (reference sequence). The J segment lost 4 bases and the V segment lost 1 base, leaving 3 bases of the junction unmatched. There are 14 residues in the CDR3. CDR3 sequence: CAWSGTSGVETQYF. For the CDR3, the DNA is TGTGCCTGGAGTGGCACTAGCGGGGTAGAGACCCAGTACTTC.

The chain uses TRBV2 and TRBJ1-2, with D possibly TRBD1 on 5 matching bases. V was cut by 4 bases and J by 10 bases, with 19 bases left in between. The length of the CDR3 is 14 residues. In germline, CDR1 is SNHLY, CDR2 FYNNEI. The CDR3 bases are TGTGCCAGCAGTGTGCAGGGCTCGTACGAGGACTACACCTTC. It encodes CASSVQGSYEDYTF. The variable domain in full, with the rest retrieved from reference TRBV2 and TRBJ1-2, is EPEVTQTPSHQVTQMGQEVILRCVPISNHLYFYWYRQILGQKVEFLVSFYNNEISEKSEIFDDQFSVERPDGSNFTLKIRSTKLEDSAMYFCASSVQGSYEDYTFGSGTRLTVV.

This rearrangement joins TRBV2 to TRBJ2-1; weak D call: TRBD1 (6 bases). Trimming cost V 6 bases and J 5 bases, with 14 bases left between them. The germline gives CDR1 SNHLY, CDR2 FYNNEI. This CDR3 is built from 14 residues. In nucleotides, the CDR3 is TGTGCCAGCAGAGCTAGGTCAGGGGACAATGAGCAGTTCTTC. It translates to CASRARSGDNEQFF.

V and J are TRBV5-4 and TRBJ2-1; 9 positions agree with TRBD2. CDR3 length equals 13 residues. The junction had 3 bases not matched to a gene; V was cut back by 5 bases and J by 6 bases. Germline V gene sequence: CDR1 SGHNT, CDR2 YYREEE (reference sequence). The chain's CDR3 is CASRLAGANEQFF. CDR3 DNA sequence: TGTGCCAGCAGGTTAGCGGGAGCCAATGAGCAGTTCTTC.

CDR3 residues: CASSGRTGGARNQPQHF. The CDR3 DNA reads as TGTGCCAGCAGCGGACGGACAGGGGGCGCCAGGAATCAGCCCCAGCATTTT. The V gene is TRBV5-4, the J gene TRBJ1-5; 11 bases agree with TRBD1. Trimming removed 4 bases from V and 4 bases from J; junction bases left unmatched: 10. CDR1 is SGHNT, CDR2 YYREEE, per germline (reference sequence). The CDR3 contains 17 residues.

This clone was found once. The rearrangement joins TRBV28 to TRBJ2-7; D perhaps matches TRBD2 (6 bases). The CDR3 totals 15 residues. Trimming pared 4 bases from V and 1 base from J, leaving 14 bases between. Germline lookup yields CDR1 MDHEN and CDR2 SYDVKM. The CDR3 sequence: CASSSHGGPSYEQYF. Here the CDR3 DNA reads TGTGCCAGCAGTTCCCACGGAGGGCCATCCTACGAGCAGTACTTC.

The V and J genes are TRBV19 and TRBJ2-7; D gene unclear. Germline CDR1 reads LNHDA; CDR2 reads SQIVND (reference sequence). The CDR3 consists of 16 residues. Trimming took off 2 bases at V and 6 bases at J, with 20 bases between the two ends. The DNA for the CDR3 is TGTGCCAGTAGTATAAACGGCCTACGAAGAGGAAGCGAGCAGTACTTC. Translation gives CASSINGLRRGSEQYF.

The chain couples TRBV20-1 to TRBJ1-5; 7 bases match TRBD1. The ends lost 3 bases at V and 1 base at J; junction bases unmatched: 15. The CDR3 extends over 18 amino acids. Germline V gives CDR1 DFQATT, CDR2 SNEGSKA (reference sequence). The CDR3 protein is CSASKRPTGQWSNQPQHF. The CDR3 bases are TGCAGTGCTAGTAAAAGGCCAACGGGACAGTGGAGCAATCAGCCCCAGCATTTT.

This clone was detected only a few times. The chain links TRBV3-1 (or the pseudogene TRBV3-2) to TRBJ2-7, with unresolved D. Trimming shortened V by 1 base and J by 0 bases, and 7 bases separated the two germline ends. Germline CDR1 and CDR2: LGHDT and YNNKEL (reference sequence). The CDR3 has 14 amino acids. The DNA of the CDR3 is TGTGCCAGCAGCCAAGGAGTCTTCTCCTACGAGCAGTACTTC. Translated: CASSQGVFSYEQYF.

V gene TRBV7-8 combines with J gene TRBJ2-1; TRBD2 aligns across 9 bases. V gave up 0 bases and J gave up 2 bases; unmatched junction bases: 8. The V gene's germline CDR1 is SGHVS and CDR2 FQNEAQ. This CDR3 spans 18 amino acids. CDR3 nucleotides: TGTGCCAGCAGCTTAGCGAATAGCGGGAGACGAACCTACAATGAGCAGTTCTTC. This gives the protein CASSLANSGRRTYNEQFF.